This TCR beta chain was observed in a study of CD8+CD57+ T cells in acquired aplastic anemia. Only patients with CD8+CD57+ cell expansion on flow cytometry were chosen for sequencing. Germline V gene data show CDR1 as ENHRY and CDR2 as SYGVKD. V lost 2 bases and J 1 base, leaving 6 bases between the germline ends. CDR3 length: 14 amino acids. TCR beta VDJ and CDR3 profiles were obtained from a genomic DNA template. TCRdb reprocessed the reads via MiXCR and lists one record per CDR3 protein. Altogether about 200,000 distinct CDR3 sequences are present, 65% being singletons, with the ten largest covering about 60%. Findings and caveats of the study: Common to patients and controls were 25 to 30 CD8+ CDR3 sequences.

With regard to this clonotype: Antigen unknown.

The V call is TRBV10-3, the J call TRBJ2-1; D is undetermined. The receptor was isolated from a human donor with aplastic anemia. Source material: sorted CD4+, CD8+, or CD8+CD57+ T cells (not recorded which) from PBMCs. CDR3 in amino acids: CAISEGQSYNEQFF. The CDR3 DNA sequence: TGTGCCATCAGTGAGGGGCAGTCCTACAATGAGCAGTTCTTC.